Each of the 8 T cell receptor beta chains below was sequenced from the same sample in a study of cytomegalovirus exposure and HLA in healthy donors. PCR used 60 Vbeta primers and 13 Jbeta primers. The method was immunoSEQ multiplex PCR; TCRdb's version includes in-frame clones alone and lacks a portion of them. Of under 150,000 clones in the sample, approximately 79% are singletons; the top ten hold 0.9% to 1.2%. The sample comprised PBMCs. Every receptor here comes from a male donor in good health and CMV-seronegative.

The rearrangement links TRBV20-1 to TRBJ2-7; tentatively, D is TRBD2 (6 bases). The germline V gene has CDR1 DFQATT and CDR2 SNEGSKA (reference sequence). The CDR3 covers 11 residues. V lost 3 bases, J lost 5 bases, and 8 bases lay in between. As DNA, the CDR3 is TGCAGTGCTAGTCGGGGGAACGAGCAGTACTTC. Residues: CSASRGNEQYF.

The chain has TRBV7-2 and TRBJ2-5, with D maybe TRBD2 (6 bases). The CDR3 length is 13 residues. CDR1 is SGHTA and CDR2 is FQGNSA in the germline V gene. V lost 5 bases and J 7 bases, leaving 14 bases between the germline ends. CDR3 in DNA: TGTGCCAGCAGCGCAGCTAGCGATGGGACCCAGTACTTC. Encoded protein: CASSAASDGTQYF.

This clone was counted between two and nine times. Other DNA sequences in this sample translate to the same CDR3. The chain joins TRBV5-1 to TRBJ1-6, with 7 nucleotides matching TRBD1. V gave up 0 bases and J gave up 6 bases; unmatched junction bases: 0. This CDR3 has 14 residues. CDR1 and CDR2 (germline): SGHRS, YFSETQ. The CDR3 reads CASSLDRGNSPLHF. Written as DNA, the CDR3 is TGCGCCAGCAGCTTGGACAGGGGTAATTCACCCCTCCACTTT.

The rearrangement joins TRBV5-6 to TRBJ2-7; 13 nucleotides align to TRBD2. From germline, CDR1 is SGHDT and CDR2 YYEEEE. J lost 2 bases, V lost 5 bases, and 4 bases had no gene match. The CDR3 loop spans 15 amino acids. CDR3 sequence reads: CASSYTSGGAYEQYF. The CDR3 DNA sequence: TGTGCCAGCAGTTATACTAGCGGGGGGGCCTACGAGCAGTACTTC.

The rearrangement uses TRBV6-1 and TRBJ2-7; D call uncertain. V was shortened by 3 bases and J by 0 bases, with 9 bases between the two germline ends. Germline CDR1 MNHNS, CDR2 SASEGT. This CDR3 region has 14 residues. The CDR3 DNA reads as TGTGCCAGCAGTGATGAAGCTCCCTCCTACGAGCAGTACTTC. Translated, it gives CASSDEAPSYEQYF.

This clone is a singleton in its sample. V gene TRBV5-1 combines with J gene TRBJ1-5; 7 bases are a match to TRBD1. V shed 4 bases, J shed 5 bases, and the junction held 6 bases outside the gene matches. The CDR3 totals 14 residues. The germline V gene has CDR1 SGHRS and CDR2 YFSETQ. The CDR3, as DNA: TGCGCCAGCAGCCCCGGGACAGAGGATCAGCCCCAGCATTTT. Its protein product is CASSPGTEDQPQHF.

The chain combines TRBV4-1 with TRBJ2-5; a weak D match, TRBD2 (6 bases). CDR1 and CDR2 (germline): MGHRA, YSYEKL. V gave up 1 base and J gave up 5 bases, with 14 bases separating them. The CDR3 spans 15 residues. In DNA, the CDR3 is TGCGCCAGCAGCCAAGGGAATAGCGGCGGGGAGACCCAGTACTTC. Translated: CASSQGNSGGETQYF.

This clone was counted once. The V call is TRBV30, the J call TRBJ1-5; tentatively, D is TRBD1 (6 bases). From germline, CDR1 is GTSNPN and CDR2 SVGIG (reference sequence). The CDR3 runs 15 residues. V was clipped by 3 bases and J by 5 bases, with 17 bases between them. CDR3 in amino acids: CAWRHTDSLDQPQHF. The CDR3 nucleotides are TGTGCCTGGAGGCACACGGACAGTCTCGATCAGCCCCAGCATTTT.